This TCR beta chain came from a study of blood T cell repertoires in COVID-19. About the research overall: The United States, Italy and Spain supplied acute and convalescent COVID-19 samples. Nucleic acid was either cDNA or gDNA, and it came from T cells, B-cell-depleted T cells, or PBMCs.

The ends lost 3 bases at V and 1 base at J; junction bases unmatched: 5. The germline CDR1 and CDR2 sequences are SGHNT and YYREEE (reference sequence). This CDR3 has 16 amino acids. Authors' analysis steps: Cell counts per sample came from amplifying reference gene primers. The method was immunoSEQ multiplex PCR; TCRdb's version includes in-frame clones alone and lacks a portion of them. D and trimming were read from the DNA, whereas the V and J calls and clone size are those reported in that table. Here the sample spans about 250,000 clones, 70% to 90% being singletons. While infection was still active, Seattle patients were enrolled and then followed longitudinally.

Sequencing was carried out using peripheral blood. The receptor's source is a woman between 25 and 40 years old with COVID-19, enrolled during active disease. The chain has TRBV5-4 and TRBJ2-3, with 10 bases lining up with TRBD2. In DNA form, the CDR3 reads TGTGCCAGCAGCTCCCGAGCGGGAGGGGGCACAGATACGCAGTATTTT. Its translation: CASSSRAGGGTDTQYF. Variable domain in full (rest from reference TRBV5-4 and TRBJ2-3): ETGVTQSPTHLIKTRGQQVTLRCSSQSGHNTVSWYQQALGQGPQFIFQYYREEENGRGNFPPRFSGLQFPNYSSELNVNALELDDSALYLCASSSRAGGGTDTQYFGPGTRLTVL.